This T cell receptor beta chain was retrieved from a study of CXCR3-negative and CXCR3-positive naive CD8 T cells. Whole-study results and caveats: Researchers report that CXCR3-positive naive cells carry more hydrophobic TRB CDR3s than CXCR3-negative naive cells. Each naive subset displayed comparably high diversity, whereas memory CD8+ cells displayed much lower diversity.

The germline V gene encodes CDR1 LGHNT and CDR2 FRNRAP. This CDR3 spans 12 amino acids. Regarding this clonotype: Antigen specificity is unknown.

The TRB libraries of cDNA were built by UMI-labeled 5' RACE. TCRdb reprocessed the 5' RACE reads, with one entry per CDR3 protein and no DNA. The sample yields 90,000 to 100,000 distinct CDR3 sequences, of which the top ten take up 1.1%. The sample consisted of naive CXCR3+ CD8+ T cells from blood. Subset meaning: CD45RO-CCR7+CD27+CD95- naive CD8+ T cells expressing CXCR3 (TNR3+). The source is a human donor in good health. Some clones in this sample may be carry-over from other donors' samples. The rearrangement uses TRBV12-5 and TRBJ2-7; without DNA, the TCRdb call of TRBD1 cannot be checked. This CDR3 reads CASAGTGREQYF.